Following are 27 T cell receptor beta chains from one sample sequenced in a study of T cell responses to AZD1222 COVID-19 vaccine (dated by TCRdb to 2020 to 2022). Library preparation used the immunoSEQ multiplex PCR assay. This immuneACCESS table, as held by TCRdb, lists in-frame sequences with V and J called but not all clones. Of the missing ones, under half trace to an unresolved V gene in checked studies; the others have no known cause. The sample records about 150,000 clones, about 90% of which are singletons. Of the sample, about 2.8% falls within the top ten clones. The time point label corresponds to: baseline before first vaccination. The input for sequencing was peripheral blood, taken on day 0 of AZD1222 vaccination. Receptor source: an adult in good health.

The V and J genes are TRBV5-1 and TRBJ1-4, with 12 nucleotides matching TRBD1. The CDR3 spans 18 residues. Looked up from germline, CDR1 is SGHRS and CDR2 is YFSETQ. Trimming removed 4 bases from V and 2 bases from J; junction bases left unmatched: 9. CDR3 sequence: CASSLGTGGAGTNEKLFF. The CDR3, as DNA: TGCGCCAGCAGCCTGGGGACAGGGGGCGCGGGGACTAATGAAAAACTGTTTTTT.

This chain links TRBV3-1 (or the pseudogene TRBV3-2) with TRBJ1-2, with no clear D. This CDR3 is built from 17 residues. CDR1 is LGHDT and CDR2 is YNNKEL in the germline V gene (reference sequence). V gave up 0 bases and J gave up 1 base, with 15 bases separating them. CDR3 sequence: CASSQDRAREHNYGYTF. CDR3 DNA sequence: TGTGCCAGCAGCCAAGATAGGGCGAGGGAGCATAACTATGGCTACACCTTC.

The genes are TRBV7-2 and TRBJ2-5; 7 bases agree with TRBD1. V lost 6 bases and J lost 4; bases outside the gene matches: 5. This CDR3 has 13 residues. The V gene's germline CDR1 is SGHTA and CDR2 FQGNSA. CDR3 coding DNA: TGTGCCAGCAGTCCGGACAGGAGAGAGACCCAGTACTTC. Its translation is CASSPDRRETQYF. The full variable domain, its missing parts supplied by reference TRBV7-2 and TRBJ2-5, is GAGVSQSPSNKVTEKGKDVELRCDPISGHTALYWYRQSLGQGLEFLIYFQGNSAPDKSGLPSDRFSAERTGGSVSTLTIQRTQQEDSAVYLCASSPDRRETQYFGPGTRLLVL.

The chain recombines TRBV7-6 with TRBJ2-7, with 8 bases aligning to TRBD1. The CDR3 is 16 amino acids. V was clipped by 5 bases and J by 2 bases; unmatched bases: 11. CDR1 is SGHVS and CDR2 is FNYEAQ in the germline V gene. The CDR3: CASSLQTGDVTYEQYF. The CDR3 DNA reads TGTGCCAGCAGCCTCCAGACAGGGGACGTTACCTACGAGCAGTACTTC.

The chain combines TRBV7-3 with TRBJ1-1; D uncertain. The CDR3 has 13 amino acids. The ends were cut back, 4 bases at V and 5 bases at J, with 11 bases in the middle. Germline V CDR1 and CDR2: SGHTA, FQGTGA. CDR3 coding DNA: TGTGCCAGCAGCTCCTACGCCGGGACTGAAGCTTTCTTT. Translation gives CASSSYAGTEAFF.

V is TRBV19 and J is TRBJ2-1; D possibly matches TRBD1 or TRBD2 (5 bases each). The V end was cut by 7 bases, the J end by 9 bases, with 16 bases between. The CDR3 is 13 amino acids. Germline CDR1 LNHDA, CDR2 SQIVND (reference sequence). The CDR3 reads CASTWGRLGEQFF. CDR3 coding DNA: TGTGCCAGTACCTGGGGACGCTTGGGTGAGCAGTTCTTC.

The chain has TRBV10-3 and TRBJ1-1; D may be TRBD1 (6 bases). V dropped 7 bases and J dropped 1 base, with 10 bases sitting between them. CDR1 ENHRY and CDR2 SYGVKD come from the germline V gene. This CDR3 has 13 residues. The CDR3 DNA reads TGTGCCATCAATCAGGGGTGGAACACTGAAGCTTTCTTT. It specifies CAINQGWNTEAFF.

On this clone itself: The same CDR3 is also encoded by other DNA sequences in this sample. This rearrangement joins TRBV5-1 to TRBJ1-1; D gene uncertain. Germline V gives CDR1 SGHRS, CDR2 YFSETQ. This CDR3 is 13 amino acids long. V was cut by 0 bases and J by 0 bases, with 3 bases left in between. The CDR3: CASSLGLNTEAFF. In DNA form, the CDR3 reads TGCGCCAGCAGCTTGGGTTTGAACACTGAAGCTTTCTTT.

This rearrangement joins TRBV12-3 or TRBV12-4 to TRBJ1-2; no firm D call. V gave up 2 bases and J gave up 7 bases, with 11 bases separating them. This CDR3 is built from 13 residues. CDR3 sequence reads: CASSLTGSIGYTF. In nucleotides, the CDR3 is TGTGCCAGCAGTTTAACGGGTTCTATTGGCTACACCTTC.

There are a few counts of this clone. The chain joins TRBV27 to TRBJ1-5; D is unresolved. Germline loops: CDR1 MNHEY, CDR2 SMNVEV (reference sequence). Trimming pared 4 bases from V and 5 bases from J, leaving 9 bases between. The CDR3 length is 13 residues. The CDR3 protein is CASSSPPYQPQHF. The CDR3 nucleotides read TGTGCCAGCAGTTCCCCCCCCTATCAGCCCCAGCATTTT.

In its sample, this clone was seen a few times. Here the CDR3 reads CAWSQQGLSSGNTIYF. The CDR3 DNA is TGTGCCTGGAGTCAACAGGGATTGAGCTCTGGAAACACCATATATTTT. This chain uses TRBV30 with TRBJ1-3, with D perhaps TRBD1 (6 bases). Germline V gene data show CDR1 as GTSNPN and CDR2 as SVGIG (reference sequence). The CDR3 length is 16 residues. V was clipped by 2 bases and J by 0 bases, with 14 bases between them.

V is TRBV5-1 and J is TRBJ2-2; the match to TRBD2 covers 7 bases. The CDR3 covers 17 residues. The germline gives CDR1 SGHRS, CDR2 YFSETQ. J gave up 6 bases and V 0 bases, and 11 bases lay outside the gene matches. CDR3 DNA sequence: TGCGCCAGCAGCTTGGAGTCGACTAGCAGGCGTGCCGGGGAGCTGTTTTTT. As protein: CASSLESTSRRAGELFF.

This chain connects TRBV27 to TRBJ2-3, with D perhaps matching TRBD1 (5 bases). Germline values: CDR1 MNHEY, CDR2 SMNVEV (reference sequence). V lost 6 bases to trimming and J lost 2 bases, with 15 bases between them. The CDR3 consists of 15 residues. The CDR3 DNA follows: TGTGCCAGCAGCCCCACCCGACAGTTCACAGATACGCAGTATTTT. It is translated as CASSPTRQFTDTQYF.

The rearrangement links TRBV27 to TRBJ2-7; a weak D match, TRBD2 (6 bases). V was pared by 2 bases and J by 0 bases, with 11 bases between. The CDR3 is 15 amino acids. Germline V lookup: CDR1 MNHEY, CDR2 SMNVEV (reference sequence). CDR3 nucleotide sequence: TGTGCCAGCAGTTTACGTGCGGGATCCTCCTACGAGCAGTACTTC. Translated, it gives CASSLRAGSSYEQYF.

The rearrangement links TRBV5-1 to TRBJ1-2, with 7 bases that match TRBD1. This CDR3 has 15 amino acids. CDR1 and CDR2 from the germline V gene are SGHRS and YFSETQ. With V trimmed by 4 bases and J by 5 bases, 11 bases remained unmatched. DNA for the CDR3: TGCGCCAGCAGCCCGGGGGACAGCCCATTATATGGCTACACCTTC. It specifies CASSPGDSPLYGYTF.

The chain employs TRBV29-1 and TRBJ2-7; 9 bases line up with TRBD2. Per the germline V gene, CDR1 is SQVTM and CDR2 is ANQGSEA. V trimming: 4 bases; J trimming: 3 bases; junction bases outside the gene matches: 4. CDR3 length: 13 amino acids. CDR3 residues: CSVGPSGNYEQYF. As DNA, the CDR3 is TGCAGCGTTGGACCTAGCGGGAACTACGAGCAGTACTTC.

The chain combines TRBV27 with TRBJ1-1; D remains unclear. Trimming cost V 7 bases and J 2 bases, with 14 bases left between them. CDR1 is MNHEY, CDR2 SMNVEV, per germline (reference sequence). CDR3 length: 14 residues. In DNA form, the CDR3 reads TGTGCCAGCACCCCGTCCGGGTACAACACTGAAGCTTTCTTT. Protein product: CASTPSGYNTEAFF.

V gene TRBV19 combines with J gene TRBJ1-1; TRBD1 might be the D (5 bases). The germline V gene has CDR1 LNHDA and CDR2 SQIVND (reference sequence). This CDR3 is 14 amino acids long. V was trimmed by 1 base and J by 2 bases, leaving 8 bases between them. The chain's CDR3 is CASSIGGPNTEAFF. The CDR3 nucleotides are TGTGCCAGTAGTATAGGGGGCCCTAACACTGAAGCTTTCTTT.

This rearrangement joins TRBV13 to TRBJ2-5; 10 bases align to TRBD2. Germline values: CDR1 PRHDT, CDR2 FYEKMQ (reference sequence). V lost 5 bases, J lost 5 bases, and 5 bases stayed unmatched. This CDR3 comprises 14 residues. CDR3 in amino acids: CASSVAGGLETQYF. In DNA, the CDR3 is TGTGCCAGCAGCGTAGCGGGAGGACTGGAGACCCAGTACTTC.

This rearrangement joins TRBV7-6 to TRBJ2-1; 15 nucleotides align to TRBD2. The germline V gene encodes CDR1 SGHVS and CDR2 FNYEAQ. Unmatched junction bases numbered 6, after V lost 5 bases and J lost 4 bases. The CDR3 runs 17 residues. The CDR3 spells CASSQRTSGREYNEQFF. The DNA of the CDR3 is TGTGCCAGCAGCCAGAGGACTAGCGGGAGGGAATACAATGAGCAGTTCTTC.

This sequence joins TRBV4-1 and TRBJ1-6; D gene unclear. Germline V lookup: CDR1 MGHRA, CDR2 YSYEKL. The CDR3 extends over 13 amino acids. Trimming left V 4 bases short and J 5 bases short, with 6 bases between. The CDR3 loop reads CASSRLDNSPLHF. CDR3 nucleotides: TGCGCCAGCAGCCGATTAGATAATTCACCCCTCCACTTT.

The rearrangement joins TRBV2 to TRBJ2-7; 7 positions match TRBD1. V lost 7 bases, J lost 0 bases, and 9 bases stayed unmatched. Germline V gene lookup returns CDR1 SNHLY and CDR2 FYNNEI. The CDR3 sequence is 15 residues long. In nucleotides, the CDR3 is TGTGCCAGCAAGAGGACAGGTTATAGCTCCTACGAGCAGTACTTC. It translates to CASKRTGYSSYEQYF.

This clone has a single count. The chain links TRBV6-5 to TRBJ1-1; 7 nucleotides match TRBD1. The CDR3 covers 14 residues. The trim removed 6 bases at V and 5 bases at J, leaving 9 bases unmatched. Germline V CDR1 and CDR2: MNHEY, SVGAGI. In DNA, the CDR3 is TGTGCCAGCAGCCAGGACAGGAGATCGACTGAAGCTTTCTTT. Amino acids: CASSQDRRSTEAFF.

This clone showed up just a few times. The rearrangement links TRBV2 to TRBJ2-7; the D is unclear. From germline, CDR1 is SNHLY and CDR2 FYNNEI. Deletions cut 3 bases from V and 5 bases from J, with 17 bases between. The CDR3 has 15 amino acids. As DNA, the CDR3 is TGTGCCAGCAGTGACGTGATTCCCAGAACCAACGAGCAGTACTTC. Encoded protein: CASSDVIPRTNEQYF.

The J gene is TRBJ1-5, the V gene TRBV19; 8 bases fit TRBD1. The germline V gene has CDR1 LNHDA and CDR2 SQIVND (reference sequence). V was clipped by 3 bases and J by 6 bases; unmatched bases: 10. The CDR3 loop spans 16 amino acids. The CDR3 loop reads CASSMIGQGASQPQHF. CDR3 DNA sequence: TGTGCCAGTAGTATGATTGGCCAGGGGGCTAGTCAGCCCCAGCATTTT. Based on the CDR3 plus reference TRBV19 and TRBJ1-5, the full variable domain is DGGITQSPKYLFRKEGQNVTLSCEQNLNHDAMYWYRQDPGQGLRLIYYSQIVNDFQKGDIAEGYSVSREKKESFPLTVTSAQKNPTAFYLCASSMIGQGASQPQHFGDGTRLSIL.

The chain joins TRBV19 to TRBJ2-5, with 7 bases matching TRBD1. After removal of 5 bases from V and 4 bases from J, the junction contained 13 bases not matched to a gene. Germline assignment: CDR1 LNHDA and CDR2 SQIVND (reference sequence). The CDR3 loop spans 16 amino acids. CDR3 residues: CASSPSLKTGSETQYF. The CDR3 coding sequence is TGTGCCAGTAGTCCATCCCTTAAGACAGGGTCAGAGACCCAGTACTTC.

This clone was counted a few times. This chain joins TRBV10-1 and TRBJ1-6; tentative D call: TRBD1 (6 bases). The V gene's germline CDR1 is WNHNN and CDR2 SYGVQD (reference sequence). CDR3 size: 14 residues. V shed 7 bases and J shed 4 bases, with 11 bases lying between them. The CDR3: CASTWTVYNSPLHF. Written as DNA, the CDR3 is TGCGCCAGCACCTGGACAGTTTATAATTCACCCCTCCACTTT.